This entry lists 29 T cell receptor beta chains sequenced from one sample in a study of cytomegalovirus exposure and HLA in healthy donors. It was with 60 Vbeta and 13 Jbeta primers that the PCR ran. Method: immunoSEQ multiplex PCR; TCRdb's copy keeps in-frame clones and lacks some. The sample yields about 130,000 clones, about four fifths seen once. Sequenced: PBMCs. Receptors originate from a woman between 35 and 50 years old in good health and CMV-seronegative.

This chain connects TRBV6-5 to TRBJ2-7, with TRBD1 identical over 8 bases. Germline CDR1 is MNHEY and CDR2 is SVGAGI. This CDR3 is built from 14 residues. J lost 0 bases, V lost 8 bases, and 6 bases had no gene match. CDR3 sequence reads: CASGRDRSSYEQYF. CDR3 nucleotide sequence: TGTGCCAGCGGGCGGGACAGGAGCTCCTACGAGCAGTACTTC.

The CDR3 loop is CASSGGVPNSPLHF. In nucleotides, the CDR3 is TGTGCCAGCAGTGGAGGGGTTCCGAATTCACCCCTCCACTTT. V usage is TRBV9 and J usage is TRBJ1-6; possibly TRBD1 for D (5 bases). Germline V gives CDR1 SGDLS, CDR2 YYNGEE. This CDR3 is 14 amino acids long. Trimming took 5 bases from V and 7 from J, leaving 13 bases between them.

The chain joins TRBV7-9 to TRBJ2-7; TRBD1 aligns across 9 bases. There are 14 residues in the CDR3. The germline V gene encodes CDR1 SEHNR and CDR2 FQNEAQ (reference sequence). After removal of 2 bases from V and 7 bases from J, the junction contained 6 bases not matched to a gene. The chain's CDR3 is CASSLIRTGEEQYF. The CDR3 region has the DNA TGTGCCAGCAGCTTAATTCGGACAGGGGAAGAGCAGTACTTC.

The chain carries TRBV13 and TRBJ1-1; D is possibly TRBD1 (5 bases). The CDR3 runs to 15 residues. The germline V and J ends were trimmed by 5 bases and 0 bases, with 13 bases remaining between them. Germline V gives CDR1 PRHDT, CDR2 FYEKMQ (reference sequence). CDR3: CASSPGGYMNTEAFF. The CDR3, as DNA: TGTGCCAGCAGCCCTGGGGGGTACATGAACACTGAAGCTTTCTTT.

V is TRBV9 and J is TRBJ1-1, with 7 nucleotides matching TRBD1. This CDR3 comprises 14 residues. Looked up from germline, CDR1 is SGDLS and CDR2 is YYNGEE. V dropped 4 bases and J dropped 3; count of bases not matched to a gene: 6. CDR3 DNA: TGTGCCAGCAGCCCACGACAGGGCTACACTGAAGCTTTCTTT. This gives the protein CASSPRQGYTEAFF.

The CDR3 DNA is TGTGCCAGTAGTATGGGACAGGGGCGAGCCTACGAGCAGTACTTC. Translating it yields CASSMGQGRAYEQYF. This chain uses TRBV19 with TRBJ2-5, with 10 bases lining up with TRBD1. The J call is uncertain, as TRBJ2-7 better fits the DNA end. Looked up from germline, CDR1 is LNHDA and CDR2 is SQIVND (reference sequence). The CDR3 sequence is 15 residues long.

The V gene is TRBV28, the J gene TRBJ2-7; D not resolved. CDR3 length equals 13 residues. The germline CDR1 and CDR2 sequences are MDHEN and SYDVKM. Trimming took off 1 base at V and 3 bases at J, with 7 bases between the two ends. CDR3 residues: CASSLSNSYEQYF. In nucleotides, the CDR3 is TGTGCCAGCAGTTTATCAAACAGCTACGAGCAGTACTTC.

This chain uses TRBV7-9 with TRBJ2-3, with 9 positions matching TRBD2. V dropped 4 bases and J dropped 2; count of bases not matched to a gene: 13. Per the germline V gene, CDR1 is SEHNR and CDR2 is FQNEAQ (reference sequence). The length of the CDR3 is 18 residues. The CDR3 reads CASSSPPGAGGLTDTQYF. CDR3 in DNA: TGTGCCAGCAGCTCACCCCCGGGAGCGGGAGGACTCACAGATACGCAGTATTTT. Complete variable domain (other parts from reference TRBV7-9 and TRBJ2-3): DTGVSQNPRHKITKRGQNVTFRCDPISEHNRLYWYRQTLGQGPEFLTYFQNEAQLEKSRLLSDRFSAERPKGSFSTLEIQRTEQGDSAMYLCASSSPPGAGGLTDTQYFGPGTRLTVL.

The chain employs TRBV6-5 and TRBJ2-2; 10 bases align to TRBD1. Germline V gene data show CDR1 as MNHEY and CDR2 as SVGAGI. CDR3 length equals 15 residues. The V and J ends lost 7 bases and 8 bases, in that order; junction bases with no gene match: 10. CDR3 DNA sequence: TGTGCCAGCATACTACGGGGGACAGGGGTGGGGGAGCTGTTTTTT. This sequence encodes CASILRGTGVGELFF.

The chain recombines TRBV4-3 with TRBJ1-5; 10 bases line up with TRBD1. Germline values: CDR1 LGHNA, CDR2 YSLEER. This CDR3 comprises 14 residues. The V segment lost 5 bases and the J segment 5 bases; nucleotides outside the gene matches: 3. CDR3 sequence (DNA): TGCGCCAGCAGCTGGGGGACAGGGGATCAGCCCCAGCATTTT. It codes for CASSWGTGDQPQHF.

CDR3 sequence reads: CASSVLTSSTDTQYF. CDR3 nucleotides: TGTGCCAGCAGCGTCCTAACCTCTAGCACAGATACGCAGTATTTT. The J gene is TRBJ2-3, the V gene TRBV9; no clear D. Germline V gene sequence: CDR1 SGDLS, CDR2 YYNGEE. V lost 2 bases to trimming and J lost 0 bases, with 10 bases between them. The CDR3 sequence is 15 residues long.

The chain carries TRBV4-1 and TRBJ2-2, with TRBD2 as a possible D gene (6 bases). The CDR3 is 17 amino acids. Germline CDR1 MGHRA, CDR2 YSYEKL. V dropped 4 bases and J dropped 0 bases, with 15 bases sitting between them. CDR3 DNA: TGCGCCAGCAGCCGGTCCGGGACTCCAACGAACACCGGGGAGCTGTTTTTT. It translates to CASSRSGTPTNTGELFF.

The chain carries TRBV19 and TRBJ1-1; D gene ambiguous. V was shortened by 3 bases and J by 0 bases, with 14 bases between the two germline ends. The CDR3 is 16 residues long. Germline values: CDR1 LNHDA, CDR2 SQIVND (reference sequence). The CDR3 nucleotides are TGTGCCAGTAGTATTGGTAGAGTCGATTTGAACACTGAAGCTTTCTTT. Translating gives CASSIGRVDLNTEAFF. Combining the CDR3 with reference TRBV19 and TRBJ1-1 gives the whole variable domain DGGITQSPKYLFRKEGQNVTLSCEQNLNHDAMYWYRQDPGQGLRLIYYSQIVNDFQKGDIAEGYSVSREKKESFPLTVTSAQKNPTAFYLCASSIGRVDLNTEAFFGQGTRLTVV.

CDR3 protein: CASSQDRYTIYF. In DNA, the CDR3 is TGCGCCAGCAGCCAAGATCGGTACACCATATATTTT. The rearrangement joins TRBV4-3 to TRBJ1-3, with no clear D. Looked up from germline, CDR1 is LGHNA and CDR2 is YSLEER. The CDR3 totals 12 residues. V was pared by 0 bases and J by 8 bases, with 5 bases between.

The gene calls are TRBV5-1 and TRBJ1-2; possible D gene TRBD1, 5 bases. V was shortened by 0 bases and J by 8 bases, with 20 bases between the two germline ends. The CDR3 loop spans 16 amino acids. The germline V gene encodes CDR1 SGHRS and CDR2 YFSETQ. For the CDR3, the DNA is TGCGCCAGCAGCTTGGGAGCCGCGGACAAAGAAGGGGGCTACACCTTC. Translating gives CASSLGAADKEGGYTF.

The V gene is TRBV5-1, the J gene TRBJ2-1, with 12 bases matching TRBD2. V lost 7 bases and J lost 4; bases outside the gene matches: 3. CDR3 length: 14 residues. The germline V gene has CDR1 SGHRS and CDR2 YFSETQ. The CDR3 is CASSGTSGYNEQFF. The CDR3 DNA follows: TGCGCCAGCTCCGGGACTAGCGGGTACAATGAGCAGTTCTTC.

The chain has TRBV9 and TRBJ2-1, with 8 bases identical to TRBD2. Germline V gene data show CDR1 as SGDLS and CDR2 as YYNGEE. Trimming at V came to 0 bases and at J to 6 bases, leaving 5 bases not matched to a gene. This CDR3 is 15 amino acids long. The CDR3 coding sequence is TGTGCCAGCAGCGTAGTGCCGGGACTAGGCAATGAGCAGTTCTTC. Its protein is CASSVVPGLGNEQFF.

V and J are TRBV6-5 and TRBJ1-3, with a weak D call TRBD1 (5 bases). The germline V gene encodes CDR1 MNHEY and CDR2 SVGAGI. Trimming left V 7 bases short and J 8 bases short, with 15 bases between. The CDR3 spans 13 residues. CDR3 DNA: TGTGCCAGCACATCCAGGGCGGGGGACACCATATATTTT. Translated, it gives CASTSRAGDTIYF.

The rearrangement uses TRBV7-9 and TRBJ2-2, with TRBD1 identical over 7 bases. The germline gives CDR1 SEHNR, CDR2 FQNEAQ (reference sequence). The CDR3 runs to 16 residues. Losses at the gene ends were 0 bases for V and 5 bases for J; bases not matched to a gene: 6. The CDR3 spells CASSLARGRGTGELFF. In DNA, the CDR3 is TGTGCCAGCAGCTTAGCGAGGGGGCGCGGGACCGGGGAGCTGTTTTTT.

The CDR3 spells CASSPNRGRNTEAFF. The CDR3, as DNA: TGTGCCAGCAGCCCGAACAGGGGTCGAAACACTGAAGCTTTCTTT. The V and J genes are TRBV7-9 and TRBJ1-1; 7 nucleotides align to TRBD1. The V gene's germline CDR1 is SEHNR and CDR2 FQNEAQ (reference sequence). This CDR3 region has 15 residues. The ends lost 5 bases at V and 2 bases at J; junction bases unmatched: 8.

The chain carries TRBV5-8 and TRBJ1-3; possibly TRBD1 for D (5 bases). The V end lost 0 bases, the J end lost 0 bases, and 10 bases lay between the germline ends. This CDR3 spans 16 amino acids. CDR1 is SGHTS, CDR2 YDEGEE, per germline. The CDR3 DNA follows: TGTGCCAGCAGCTTGGCGGGACTGAACTCTGGAAACACCATATATTTT. Encoded protein: CASSLAGLNSGNTIYF.

A single count supports this clone. The rearrangement uses TRBV7-8 and TRBJ2-5; possibly TRBD1 for D (6 bases). The germline gives CDR1 SGHVS, CDR2 FQNEAQ. V was cut by 3 bases and J by 2 bases, with 10 bases left in between. The CDR3 runs 14 residues. This CDR3 is CASSFLRGQETQYF. Written as DNA, the CDR3 is TGTGCCAGCAGCTTTCTAAGGGGGCAAGAGACCCAGTACTTC.

A single count supports this clone. The chain combines TRBV7-3 with TRBJ2-3; the D is unclear. This CDR3 contains 14 residues. Germline V gives CDR1 SGHTA, CDR2 FQGTGA. V lost 3 bases and J 0 bases, leaving 7 bases between the germline ends. In nucleotides, the CDR3 is TGTGCCAGCAGCTTCGGGTCCAGCACAGATACGCAGTATTTT. Protein sequence: CASSFGSSTDTQYF.

The chain has TRBV19 and TRBJ2-7; D possibly corresponds to TRBD2 (6 bases). The CDR3 is 15 residues long. V lost 4 bases and J lost 4, with 17 bases in between. The V gene's germline CDR1 is LNHDA and CDR2 SQIVND (reference sequence). The DNA for the CDR3 is TGTGCCAGTAGTAGTGCCCGGCGGGGTACGTACGAGCAGTACTTC. Amino acid sequence: CASSSARRGTYEQYF.

The count of this clone is one. This rearrangement joins TRBV19 to TRBJ1-5; D might be TRBD1 (5 bases). Germline V gene sequence: CDR1 LNHDA, CDR2 SQIVND (reference sequence). V was cut by 7 bases and J by 1 base, with 14 bases left in between. The CDR3 is 15 amino acids. CDR3 DNA sequence: TGTGCCAGTATCGCCCCCGGGGGGAGCAATCAGCCCCAGCATTTT. Its translation: CASIAPGGSNQPQHF.

The V gene is TRBV5-1, the J gene TRBJ2-1, with TRBD2 matching 8 bases. There are 15 residues in the CDR3. Germline CDR1 SGHRS, CDR2 YFSETQ. V was pared by 0 bases and J by 6 bases, with 5 bases of the junction left unmatched. The DNA for the CDR3 is TGCGCCAGCAGCTTGGAACCCGGGAGGGCCAATGAGCAGTTCTTC. Its protein product is CASSLEPGRANEQFF.

V gene TRBV6-1 combines with J gene TRBJ2-3; a weak D match, TRBD2 (5 bases). This CDR3 is 15 amino acids long. With 3 bases removed from V and 0 bases from J, the gap between germline ends came to 10 bases. CDR1 is MNHNS and CDR2 is SASEGT in the germline V gene. CDR3 residues: CASSERERSTDTQYF. The CDR3 nucleotides read TGTGCCAGCAGTGAGAGGGAAAGGAGCACAGATACGCAGTATTTT.

The CDR3 DNA is TGTGCCAGTAGTAAAGCCCTTGCAGGTGAGCAGTTCTTC. Translation: CASSKALAGEQFF. The rearrangement uses TRBV19 and TRBJ2-1; D uncertain. Looked up from germline, CDR1 is LNHDA and CDR2 is SQIVND (reference sequence). Trimming shortened V by 4 bases and J by 9 bases, and 13 bases separated the two germline ends. There are 13 residues in the CDR3.

For this clone: Other nucleotide sequences from this sample produce the same CDR3. This chain joins TRBV5-4 and TRBJ2-7; maybe TRBD1 (6 bases). The CDR3 has 12 amino acids. In germline, CDR1 is SGHNT, CDR2 YYREEE (reference sequence). V lost 2 bases and J 3 bases, leaving 6 bases between the germline ends. In nucleotides, the CDR3 is TGTGCCAGCAGCTTACAGGGCTACGAGCAGTACTTC. It codes for CASSLQGYEQYF.